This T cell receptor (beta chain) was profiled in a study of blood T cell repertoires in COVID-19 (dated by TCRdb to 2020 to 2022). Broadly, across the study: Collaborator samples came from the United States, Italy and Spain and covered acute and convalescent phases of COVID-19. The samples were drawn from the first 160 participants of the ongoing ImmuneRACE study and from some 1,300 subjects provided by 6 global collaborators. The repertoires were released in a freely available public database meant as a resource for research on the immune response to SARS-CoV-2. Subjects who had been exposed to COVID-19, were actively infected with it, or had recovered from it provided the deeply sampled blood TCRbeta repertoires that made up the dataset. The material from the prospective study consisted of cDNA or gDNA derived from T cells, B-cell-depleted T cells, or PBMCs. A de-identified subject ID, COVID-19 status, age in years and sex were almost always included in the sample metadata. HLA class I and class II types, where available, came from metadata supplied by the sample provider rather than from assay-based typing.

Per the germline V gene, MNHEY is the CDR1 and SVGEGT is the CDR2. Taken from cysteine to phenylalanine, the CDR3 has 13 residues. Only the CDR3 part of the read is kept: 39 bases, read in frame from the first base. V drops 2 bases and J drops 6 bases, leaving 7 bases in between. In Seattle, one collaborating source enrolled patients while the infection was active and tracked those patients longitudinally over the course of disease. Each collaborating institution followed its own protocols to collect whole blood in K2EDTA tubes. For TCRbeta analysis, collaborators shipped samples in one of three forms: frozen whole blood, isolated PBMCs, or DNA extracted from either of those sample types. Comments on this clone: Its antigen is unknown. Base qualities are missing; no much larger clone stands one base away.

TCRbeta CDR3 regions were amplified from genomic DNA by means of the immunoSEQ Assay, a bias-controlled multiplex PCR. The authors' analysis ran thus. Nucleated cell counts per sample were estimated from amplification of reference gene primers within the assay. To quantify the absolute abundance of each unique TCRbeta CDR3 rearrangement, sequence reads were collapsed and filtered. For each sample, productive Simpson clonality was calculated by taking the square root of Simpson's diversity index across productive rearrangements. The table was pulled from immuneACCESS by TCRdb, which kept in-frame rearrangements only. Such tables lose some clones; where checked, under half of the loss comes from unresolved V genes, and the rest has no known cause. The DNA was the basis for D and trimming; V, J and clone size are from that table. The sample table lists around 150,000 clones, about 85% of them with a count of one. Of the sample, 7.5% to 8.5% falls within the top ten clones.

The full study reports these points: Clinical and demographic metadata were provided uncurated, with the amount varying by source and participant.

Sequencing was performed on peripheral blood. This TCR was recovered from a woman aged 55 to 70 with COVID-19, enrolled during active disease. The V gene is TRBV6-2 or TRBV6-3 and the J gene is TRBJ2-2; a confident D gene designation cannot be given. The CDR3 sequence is CASSYGQSGELFF. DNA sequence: TGTGCCAGCAGTTACGGGCAGTCCGGGGAGCTGTTTTTT.